Below are 15 T cell receptor beta chains sequenced from a single sample in a study of identical twins. TCRdb analysed the 5' RACE reads with MiXCR anew, one entry per CDR3 protein. The repertoire holds roughly 630,000 distinct CDR3 sequences, with 7.1% as singletons. These data also formed part of another study, on yellow fever vaccine responses in identical twins.

Material for sequencing was PBMCs. The receptor source for this set is a woman between 18 and 29 years old in good health.

This clonotype appeared a few times. V usage is TRBV7-9 and J usage is TRBJ2-2, with D possibly being TRBD1 (5 bases). Per germline, CDR1 SEHNR and CDR2 FQNEAQ (reference sequence). The CDR3 consists of 15 residues. V was trimmed by 5 bases and J by 3 bases, leaving 13 bases between them. The CDR3 DNA reads TGTGCCAGCAGCGCCACAAGGGGCTACACCGGGGAGCTGTTTTTT. It is translated as CASSATRGYTGELFF.

This clonotype was detected ten times or more. V usage is TRBV20-1 and J usage is TRBJ1-5, with a weak D call TRBD1 (6 bases). V was clipped by 5 bases and J by 2 bases, with 10 bases between them. The CDR3 is 13 amino acids. Germline values: CDR1 DFQATT, CDR2 SNEGSKA (reference sequence). CDR3 protein: CSAGGRGNQPQHF. The CDR3 DNA reads as TGCAGTGCTGGGGGGCGGGGCAATCAGCCCCAGCATTTT.

The table lists this clonotype with many counts. The chain is built from TRBV15 and TRBJ2-1, with D maybe TRBD1 (5 bases). This CDR3 is built from 16 residues. The V gene lost 6 bases and the J gene lost 0 bases, with 15 bases spanning the gap. Germline values: CDR1 LNHNV, CDR2 YYDKDF (reference sequence). This CDR3 is CATRTGNPSSYNEQFF. CDR3 DNA sequence: TGTGCCACCAGAACAGGAAACCCTAGCTCCTACAATGAGCAGTTCTTC.

This clonotype was seen ten or more times. The chain recombines TRBV5-1 with TRBJ2-5; D is possibly TRBD1 (5 bases). This CDR3 region has 15 residues. Trimming left V 0 bases short and J 3 bases short, with 12 bases between. In germline, CDR1 is SGHRS, CDR2 YFSETQ. The CDR3 bases are TGCGCCAGCAGCTTGGAGAGACAGAGAAAAGAGACCCAGTACTTC. Amino acid sequence: CASSLERQRKETQYF.

At least ten counts were recorded for this clonotype. The chain uses TRBV11-2 and TRBJ2-5; 9 nucleotides match TRBD1. The CDR3 contains 18 residues. V was pared by 1 base and J by 3 bases, with 12 bases of the junction left unmatched. Germline V gene lookup returns CDR1 SGHAT and CDR2 FQNNGV. The CDR3 loop is CASSLGILDRGNKETQYF. The DNA for the CDR3 is TGTGCCAGCAGCTTAGGGATCTTGGACAGGGGAAACAAAGAGACCCAGTACTTC.

This clonotype was found many times. The chain uses TRBV9 and TRBJ1-3, with D uncertain. The germline V gene has CDR1 SGDLS and CDR2 YYNGEE. This CDR3 has 12 amino acids. V was shortened by 4 bases and J by 5 bases, with 7 bases between the two germline ends. The CDR3 reads CASSSDRNTIYF. In nucleotides, the CDR3 is TGTGCCAGCAGCTCCGACAGAAACACCATATATTTT.

This clonotype was observed many times. The chain recombines TRBV12-3 or TRBV12-4 with TRBJ2-7; D gene uncertain. V was clipped by 7 bases and J by 3 bases, with 10 bases between them. The CDR3 has 12 amino acids. The CDR3 spells CASNRQNYEQYF. Here the CDR3 DNA reads TGTGCCAGCAATCGGCAGAACTACGAGCAGTACTTC.

This clonotype was picked up many times. The chain is built from TRBV5-1 and TRBJ2-5; D unresolved. The V gene lost 1 base and the J gene lost 5 bases, with 6 bases spanning the gap. This CDR3 is 12 amino acids long. Germline CDR1 and CDR2: SGHRS and YFSETQ. As DNA, the CDR3 is TGCGCCAGCAGCTTGAAGGGTGAGACCCAGTACTTC. It yields the protein CASSLKGETQYF.

V gene TRBV6-1 combines with J gene TRBJ1-2; 7 positions agree with TRBD1. This CDR3 has 14 residues. Per the germline V gene, CDR1 is MNHNS and CDR2 is SASEGT. J lost 8 bases, V lost 5 bases, and 11 bases had no gene match. The CDR3 coding sequence is TGTGCCAGCAGTACGGGACAGATCTCGACCGGCTACACCTTC. Translated, it gives CASSTGQISTGYTF.

The chain has TRBV7-8 and TRBJ2-4; 8 bases match TRBD2. Unmatched junction bases numbered 2, after V lost 3 bases and J lost 4 bases. The germline gives CDR1 SGHVS, CDR2 FQNEAQ. The CDR3 is 14 residues long. CDR3: CASSLTSAKNIQYF. As DNA, the CDR3 is TGTGCCAGCAGCTTGACTAGCGCGAAAAACATTCAGTACTTC.

This clonotype was counted between two and nine times. The chain couples TRBV2 to TRBJ2-3; TRBD2 matches 7 bases. In germline, CDR1 is SNHLY, CDR2 FYNNEI. The CDR3 covers 14 residues. V lost 6 bases and J lost 1; bases outside the gene matches: 4. CDR3 amino acids: CASRPRGGTDTQYF. For the CDR3, the DNA is TGTGCCAGCAGACCTCGGGGGGGCACAGATACGCAGTATTTT.

This clonotype was seen a handful of times. J is TRBJ1-2 and V is TRBV18; 9 bases map to TRBD1. CDR3 length: 16 amino acids. V shed 6 bases, J shed 0 bases, and the junction held 8 bases outside the gene matches. Germline-derived CDR1 and CDR2 are KGHSH and LQKENI. The CDR3 spells CASSYGQGRTNYGYTF. CDR3 DNA sequence: TGTGCCAGCTCGTACGGACAGGGGCGGACTAACTATGGCTACACCTTC. Full variable domain (outside the CDR3, taken from reference TRBV18 and TRBJ1-2): NAGVMQNPRHLVRRRGQEARLRCSPMKGHSHVYWYRQLPEEGLKFMVYLQKENIIDESGMPKERFSAEFPKEGPSILRIQQVVRGDSAAYFCASSYGQGRTNYGYTFGSGTRLTVV.

This clonotype was recorded a few times. This chain joins TRBV15 and TRBJ2-5, with D possibly called TRBD1 or TRBD2 (5 bases each). Trimming shortened V by 3 bases and J by 2 bases, and 16 bases separated the two germline ends. The CDR3 has 16 amino acids. CDR1 and CDR2 (germline): LNHNV, YYDKDF (reference sequence). The CDR3 DNA is TGTGCCACCAGCAGGGGGGTGACAACAGAACAAGAGACCCAGTACTTC. Its protein product is CATSRGVTTEQETQYF.

This clonotype showed up many times. The chain employs TRBV12-3 or TRBV12-4 and TRBJ1-1, with D unresolved. The CDR3 consists of 11 residues. V lost 3 bases, J lost 9 bases, and 8 bases lay in between. The CDR3 DNA follows: TGTGCCAGCAGTTTTGTGGGTAAAGCTTTCTTT. It encodes CASSFVGKAFF.

This clonotype has just a few counts. The CDR3 spells CASSFGLNEKLFF. DNA of the CDR3: TGTGCCAGCAGTTTCGGGTTGAATGAAAAACTGTTTTTT. The chain uses TRBV12-3 or TRBV12-4 and TRBJ1-4, with no clear D. The CDR3 is 13 amino acids. Trimming stripped 3 bases from V and 5 bases from J, with 7 bases between.